Listed below are T cell receptor beta chains from one sample, sequenced in a study of blood T cell repertoires in COVID-19. Sequenced by immunoSEQ multiplex PCR; TCRdb stores in-frame clones only, minus some. The sample holds approximately 210,000 clones, about 83% seen once. The source material was peripheral blood. These receptor sequences come from a man aged 50 to 59 with active or convalescent COVID-19. The CDR3 runs from the conserved cysteine through the conserved F or W. Only part of the rows carry a size: once, few, many, or a class if the clone is expanded.

>TRBV5-1|-|16
CASSYTGGAENSPLHF
>TRBV10-2|-|16
CASRVQGAVSGNTIYF
>TRBV19|-|15
CASSSTALPKNIQYF
>TRBV10-3|-|20
CAISKLQMRDRGILDTEAFF
>TRBV19|few|13
CASSILYAEEQYF
>TRBV25-1|-|13
CASRGQPAGELFF
>TRBV30|-|16
CAWSNTGVSGANVLTF
>TRBV4-3|-|15
CASSQVGQGAYEQYF
>TRBV5-6|-|13
CASSLDRRFGYTF
>TRBV4-1|-|17
CASSQDGLSSSYNEQFF
>TRBV19|once|13
CATRQGPNYGYTF
>TRBV5-6|-|15
CASSWRQAQGGELFF
>TRBV28|-|15
CASSGSGYSYNEQFF
>TRBV5-1|-|13
CASSSSPGETQYF
>TRBV7-8|-|14
CASSNRATLEKLFF
>TRBV5-1|-|15
CASSLSGPSSYEQYF
>TRBV5-6|few|14
CASSLTQMNTEAFF
>TRBV10-3|-|16
CAISGEAAKPRGGYTF
>TRBV19|-|15
CASTLRSGRKNEQYF
>TRBV7-2|-|15
CASSLNGGSYNEQFF
>TRBV18|-|15
CASSHGQLSNQPQHF
>TRBV20-1|once|13
CSASSGLHQPQHF
>TRBV7-9|-|14
CASSPQRESYEQYF
>TRBV6-5|-|14
CASSGTGTNQPQHF
>TRBV6-5|-|16
CASSYTATGVTDTQYF
>TRBV11-2|-|14
CASSSTGVWTEAFF
>TRBV6-5|-|15
CASKRQGLDYNEQFF
>TRBV6-1|-|15
CASSEGAGGGTEAFF
>TRBV11-2|-|14
CASSLDHGRAGYTF
>TRBV30|-|14
CAGLRDRWNYGYTF
>TRBV5-8|-|14
CASSLIKTADGYTF
>TRBV11-2|few|15
CASSSRPSEGSPLHF
>TRBV5-8|-|10
CASSLGRAFF
>TRBV6-6|-|12
CASRSSNEKLFF
>TRBV28|-|15
CASSLKGYPTDTQYF
>TRBV3-1/TRBV3-2|-|13
CASSQGDRGRAFF
>TRBV3-1/TRBV3-2|few|17
CASSPLASGVMGSPLHF
>TRBV4-1|-|10
CASSEDTIYF
>TRBV10-3|-|15
CAISESRSYTDTQYF
>TRBV28|once|15
CASSPRTGGYNEQYF
>TRBV7-9|-|16
CASSPLRSGSGDTQYF
>TRBV7-2|-|13
CATQPRGTYGYTF
>TRBV4-1|-|17
CASSQVPRVGENTEAFF
>TRBV29-1|-|10
CSVPGAGYTF
>TRBV2|-|14
CASSGGQADSPLHF
>TRBV27|once|15
CASSLSGTGNYGYTF
>TRBV5-6|-|12
CASSVMNTEAFF
>TRBV5-1|-|16
CASSFRLAGITDTQYF
>TRBV19|-|16
CASSGNRGKWHTEAFF
>TRBV5-4|-|14
CASSVDSYTYEQYF
>TRBV13|once|19
CASSGGQGASPSSGNTIYF
>TRBV7-9|-|12
CASSRLNNEQFF